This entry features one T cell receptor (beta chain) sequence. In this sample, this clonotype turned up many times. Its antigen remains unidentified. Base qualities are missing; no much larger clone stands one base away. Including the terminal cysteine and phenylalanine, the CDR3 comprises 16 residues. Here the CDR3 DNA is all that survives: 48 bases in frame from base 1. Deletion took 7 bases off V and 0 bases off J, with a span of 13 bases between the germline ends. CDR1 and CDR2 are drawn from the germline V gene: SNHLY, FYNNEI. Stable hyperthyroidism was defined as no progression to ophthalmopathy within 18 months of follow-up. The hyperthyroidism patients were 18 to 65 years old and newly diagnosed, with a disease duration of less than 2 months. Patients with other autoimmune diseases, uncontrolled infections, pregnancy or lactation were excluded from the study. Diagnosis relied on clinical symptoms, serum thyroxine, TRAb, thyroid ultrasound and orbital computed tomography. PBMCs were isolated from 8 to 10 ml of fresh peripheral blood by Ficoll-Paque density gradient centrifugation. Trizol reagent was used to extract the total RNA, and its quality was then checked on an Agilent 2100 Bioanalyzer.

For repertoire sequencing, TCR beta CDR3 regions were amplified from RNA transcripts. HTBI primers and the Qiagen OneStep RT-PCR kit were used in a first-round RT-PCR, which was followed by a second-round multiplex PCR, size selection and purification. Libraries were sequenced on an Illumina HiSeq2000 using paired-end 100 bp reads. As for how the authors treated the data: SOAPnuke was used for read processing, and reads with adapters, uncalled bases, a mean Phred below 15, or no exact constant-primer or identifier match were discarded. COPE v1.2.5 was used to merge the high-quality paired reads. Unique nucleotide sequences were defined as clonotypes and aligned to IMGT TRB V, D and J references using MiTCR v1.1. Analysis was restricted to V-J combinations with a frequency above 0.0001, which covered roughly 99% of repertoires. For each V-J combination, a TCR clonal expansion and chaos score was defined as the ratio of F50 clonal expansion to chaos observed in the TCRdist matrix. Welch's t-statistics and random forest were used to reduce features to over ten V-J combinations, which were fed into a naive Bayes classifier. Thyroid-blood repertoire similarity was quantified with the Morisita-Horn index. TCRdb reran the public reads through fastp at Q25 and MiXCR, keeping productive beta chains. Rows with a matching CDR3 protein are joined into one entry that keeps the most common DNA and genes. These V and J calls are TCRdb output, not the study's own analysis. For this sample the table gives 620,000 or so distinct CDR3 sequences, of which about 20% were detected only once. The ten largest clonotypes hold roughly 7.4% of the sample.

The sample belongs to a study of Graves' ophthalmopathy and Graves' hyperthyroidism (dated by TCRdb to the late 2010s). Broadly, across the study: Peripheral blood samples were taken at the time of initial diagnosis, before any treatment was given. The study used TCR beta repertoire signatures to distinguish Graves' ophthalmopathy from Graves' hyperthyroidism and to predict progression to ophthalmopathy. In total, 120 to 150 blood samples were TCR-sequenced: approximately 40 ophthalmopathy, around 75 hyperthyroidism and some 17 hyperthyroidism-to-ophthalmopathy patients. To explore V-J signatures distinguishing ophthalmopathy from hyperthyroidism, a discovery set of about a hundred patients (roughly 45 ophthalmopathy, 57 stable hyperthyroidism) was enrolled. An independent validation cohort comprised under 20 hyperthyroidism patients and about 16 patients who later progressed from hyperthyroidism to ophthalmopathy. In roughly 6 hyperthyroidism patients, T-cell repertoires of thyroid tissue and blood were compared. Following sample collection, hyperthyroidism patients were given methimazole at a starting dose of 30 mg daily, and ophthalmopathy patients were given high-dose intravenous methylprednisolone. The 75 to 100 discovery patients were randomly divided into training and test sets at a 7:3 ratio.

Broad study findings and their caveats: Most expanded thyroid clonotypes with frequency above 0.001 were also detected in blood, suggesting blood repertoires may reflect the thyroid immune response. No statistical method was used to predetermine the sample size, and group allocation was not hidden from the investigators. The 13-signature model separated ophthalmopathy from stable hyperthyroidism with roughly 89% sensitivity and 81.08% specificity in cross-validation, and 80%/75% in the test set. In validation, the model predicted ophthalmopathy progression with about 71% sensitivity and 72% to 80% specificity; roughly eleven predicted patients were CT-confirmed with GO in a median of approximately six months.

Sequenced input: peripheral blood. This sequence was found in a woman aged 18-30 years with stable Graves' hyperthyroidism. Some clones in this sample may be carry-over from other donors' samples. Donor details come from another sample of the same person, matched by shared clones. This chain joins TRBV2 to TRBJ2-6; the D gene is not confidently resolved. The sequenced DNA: TGTGCCAGCATCGGTGACGTATACTCTGGGGCCAACGTCCTGACTTTC. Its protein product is CASIGDVYSGANVLTF.